Presented here are 8 T cell receptor beta chains from one specimen sequenced in a study of cytomegalovirus exposure and HLA in healthy donors. PCR employed 60 Vbeta and 13 Jbeta primers. TCRdb's copy holds only in-frame clones and misses some; the assay was immunoSEQ multiplex PCR. The sample yields about 120,000 clones, under 90% seen once. Sequencing used PBMCs. The origin of the receptors is a female donor in good health and CMV-seropositive.

V usage is TRBV19 and J usage is TRBJ2-5, with D perhaps matching TRBD1 (5 bases). The J call is in doubt because the DNA end fits TRBJ2-7 better. The CDR3 runs to 16 residues. Germline-derived CDR1 and CDR2 are LNHDA and SQIVND (reference sequence). As DNA, the CDR3 is TGTGCCAGTAGTCCCAGCAAGACAGCGAGCTCCTACGAGCAGTACTTC. Protein product: CASSPSKTASSYEQYF.

The chain combines TRBV10-3 with TRBJ2-7; D may be TRBD2 (6 bases). V was cut by 2 bases and J by 0 bases, with 11 bases left in between. Germline CDR1 and CDR2: ENHRY and SYGVKD. The CDR3 consists of 15 residues. In nucleotides, the CDR3 is TGTGCCATCAGTGAGAGAGGGGACTTCTCCTACGAGCAGTACTTC. Its protein is CAISERGDFSYEQYF.

J is TRBJ2-1 and V is TRBV5-4; 7 nucleotides agree with TRBD2. Losses at the gene ends were 4 bases for V and 2 bases for J; bases not matched to a gene: 6. This CDR3 region has 15 residues. Germline V lookup: CDR1 SGHNT, CDR2 YYREEE (reference sequence). DNA for the CDR3: TGTGCCAGCAGCCAAGGACTAGGGACCTACAATGAGCAGTTCTTC. This encodes CASSQGLGTYNEQFF.

This clone appeared once. The chain recombines TRBV5-1 with TRBJ1-2; D possibly corresponds to TRBD1 (6 bases). Trimming took 4 bases from V and 3 from J, leaving 13 bases between them. Germline CDR1 SGHRS, CDR2 YFSETQ. The CDR3 is made up of 14 amino acids. The CDR3, as DNA: TGCGCCAGCAGCAGATTAGGACAGCACTATGGCTACACCTTC. Protein: CASSRLGQHYGYTF.

This chain connects TRBV2 to TRBJ1-5; the D gene is possibly TRBD1 (6 bases). The V end lost 6 bases, the J end lost 5 bases, and 11 bases lay between the germline ends. Germline V gene data show CDR1 as SNHLY and CDR2 as FYNNEI. The CDR3 spans 13 residues. The CDR3 nucleotides are TGTGCCAGCAGCCCACAGGGACATCAGCCCCAGCATTTT. It is translated as CASSPQGHQPQHF.

This chain joins TRBV7-6 and TRBJ1-6; D remains unclear. V lost 6 bases and J 7 bases, leaving 13 bases between the germline ends. CDR1 SGHVS and CDR2 FNYEAQ come from the germline V gene. The CDR3 is made up of 14 amino acids. Here the CDR3 DNA reads TGTGCCAGCAGTGCGGGGTCGTGGAATTCACCCCTCCACTTT. It codes for CASSAGSWNSPLHF.

This clone was seen a few times. This chain connects TRBV18 to TRBJ1-1, with D possibly matching TRBD1 (6 bases). Per germline, CDR1 KGHSH and CDR2 LQKENI. The V end was cut by 6 bases, the J end by 3 bases, with 11 bases between. This CDR3 is built from 13 residues. CDR3 nucleotide sequence: TGTGCCAGCTCGGGGGGGGCGTACACTGAAGCTTTCTTT. Protein product: CASSGGAYTEAFF.

The table lists this clone with a count of one. This rearrangement joins TRBV18 to TRBJ2-2; TRBD1 matches 9 bases. Germline trimming cut 4 bases from V and 4 bases from J; bases unmatched to any gene: 7. Germline CDR1 and CDR2: KGHSH and LQKENI. This CDR3 comprises 16 residues. The CDR3 DNA reads TGTGCCAGCTCACGAACAGGGGGCGGAAGCACCGGGGAGCTGTTTTTT. Translated: CASSRTGGGSTGELFF.